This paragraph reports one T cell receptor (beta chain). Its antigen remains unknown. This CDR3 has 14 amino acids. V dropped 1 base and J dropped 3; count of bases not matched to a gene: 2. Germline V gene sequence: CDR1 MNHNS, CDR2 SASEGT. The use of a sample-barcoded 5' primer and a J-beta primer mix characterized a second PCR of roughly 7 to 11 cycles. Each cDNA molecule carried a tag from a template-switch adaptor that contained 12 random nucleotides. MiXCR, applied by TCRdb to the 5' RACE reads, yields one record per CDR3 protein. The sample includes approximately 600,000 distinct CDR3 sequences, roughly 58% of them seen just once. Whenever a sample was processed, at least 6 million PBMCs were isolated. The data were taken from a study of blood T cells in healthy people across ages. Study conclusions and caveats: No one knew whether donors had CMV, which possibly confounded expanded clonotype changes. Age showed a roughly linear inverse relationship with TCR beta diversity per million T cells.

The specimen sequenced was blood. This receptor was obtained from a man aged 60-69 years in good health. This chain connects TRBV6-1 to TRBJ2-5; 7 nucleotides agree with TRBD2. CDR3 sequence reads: CASSEGLAEETQYF. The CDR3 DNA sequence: TGTGCCAGCAGTGAAGGACTAGCTGAAGAGACCCAGTACTTC.